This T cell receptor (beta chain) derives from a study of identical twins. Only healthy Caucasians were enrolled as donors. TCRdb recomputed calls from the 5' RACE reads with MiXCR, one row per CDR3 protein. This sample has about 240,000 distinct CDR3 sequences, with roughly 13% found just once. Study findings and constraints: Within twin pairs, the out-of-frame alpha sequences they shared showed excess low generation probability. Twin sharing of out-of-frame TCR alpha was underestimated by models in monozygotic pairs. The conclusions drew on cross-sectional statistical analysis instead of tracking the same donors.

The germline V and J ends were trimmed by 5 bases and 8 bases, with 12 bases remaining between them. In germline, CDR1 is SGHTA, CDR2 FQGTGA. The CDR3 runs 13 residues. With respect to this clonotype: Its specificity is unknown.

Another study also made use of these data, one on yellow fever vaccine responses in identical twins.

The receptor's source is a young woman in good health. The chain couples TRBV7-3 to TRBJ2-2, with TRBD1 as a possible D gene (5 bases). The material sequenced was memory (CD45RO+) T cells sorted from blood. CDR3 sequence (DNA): TGTGCCAGCAGCCACCCGCGGACAGGGGAGCTGTTTTTT. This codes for CASSHPRTGELFF.